Listed here are 10 T cell receptor beta chains from one sample, sequenced in a study of CD8 T cells in ankylosing spondylitis. General study points: A TCR beta motif of 7 or 8 highly homologous variants appeared characteristic of ankylosing spondylitis blood.

MiXCR was run by TCRdb on the 5' RACE reads, yielding one entry per CDR3 protein. The sample consists of 750,000 to 850,000 distinct CDR3 sequences, 10% to 15% of them appearing once. Their specific antigens are unknown. Source material: blood, either unsorted or a sorted T cell fraction (not recorded which). These receptors originate from a male donor with ankylosing spondylitis.

The sample holds a few counts of this clonotype. The chain couples TRBV7-2 to TRBJ2-2; TRBD2 is a possible D gene (5 bases). The germline CDR1 and CDR2 sequences are SGHTA and FQGNSA. The CDR3 length is 17 residues. Trimming removed 2 bases at V and 2 bases at J, with 15 bases between. CDR3 sequence: CASSLKGGGQNTGELFF. In DNA, the CDR3 is TGTGCCAGCAGCTTAAAAGGCGGAGGCCAAAACACCGGGGAGCTGTTTTTT.

The V and J genes are TRBV9 and TRBJ2-3; 9 bases line up with TRBD1. This CDR3 comprises 15 residues. V lost 4 bases, J lost 5 bases, and 8 bases stayed unmatched. Germline V gene data show CDR1 as SGDLS and CDR2 as YYNGEE. In nucleotides, the CDR3 is TGTGCCAGCAGCAGCCCGGACAGGGGACGAGATACGCAGTATTTT. Protein product: CASSSPDRGRDTQYF.

This clonotype was detected only a few times. The CDR3 protein is CASTLARGYNEQFF. For the CDR3, the DNA is TGTGCCAGCACCCTGGCTCGCGGCTACAATGAGCAGTTCTTC. The genes are TRBV5-6 and TRBJ2-1; D unresolved. The V end lost 6 bases, the J end lost 3 bases, and 13 bases lay between the germline ends. CDR1 is SGHDT and CDR2 is YYEEEE in the germline V gene. The CDR3 is 14 residues long.

This clonotype was seen a handful of times. The chain joins TRBV6-1 to TRBJ2-5; perhaps TRBD2 as D (6 bases). Germline loops: CDR1 MNHNS, CDR2 SASEGT. The CDR3 is 13 amino acids. V was shortened by 7 bases and J by 5 bases, with 14 bases between the two germline ends. CDR3 in amino acids: CASKPDYLETQYF. The CDR3 DNA reads TGTGCCAGCAAACCGGACTACCTTGAGACCCAGTACTTC.

V and J are TRBV30 and TRBJ1-2; D possibly corresponds to TRBD1 (6 bases). This CDR3 comprises 14 residues. V lost 3 bases and J 2 bases, leaving 13 bases between the germline ends. Germline V gene data show CDR1 as GTSNPN and CDR2 as SVGIG (reference sequence). This chain's CDR3 is CAWSRLDRNYGYTF. CDR3 nucleotides: TGTGCCTGGAGCAGACTCGACAGGAACTATGGCTACACCTTC.

The chain is built from TRBV7-3 and TRBJ2-3; a weak D match, TRBD2 (6 bases). The CDR3 length is 14 residues. Germline V lookup: CDR1 SGHTA, CDR2 FQGTGA. V lost 5 bases to trimming and J lost 4 bases, with 13 bases between them. The CDR3 sequence is CASSPTRSPDTQYF. The CDR3 nucleotides read TGTGCCAGCAGCCCGACTAGGTCCCCAGATACGCAGTATTTT.

The rearrangement joins TRBV9 to TRBJ2-5; D unresolved. Between the trimmed V and J ends, which lost 3 bases and 9 bases, there was a span of 12 bases. The germline V gene has CDR1 SGDLS and CDR2 YYNGEE. The CDR3 runs 12 residues. This CDR3 reads CASSANMSPQYF. The CDR3 coding sequence is TGTGCCAGCAGCGCGAACATGTCCCCCCAGTACTTC.

The gene calls are TRBV7-2 and TRBJ2-3; 9 bases line up with TRBD2. V gave up 1 base and J gave up 4 bases; unmatched junction bases: 6. The CDR3 extends over 16 amino acids. Germline CDR1 and CDR2: SGHTA and FQGNSA. The CDR3 loop is CASSLEAGGRSDTQYF. The CDR3, as DNA: TGTGCCAGCAGCTTAGAAGCGGGGGGCCGCTCAGATACGCAGTATTTT.

There are a few counts of this clonotype. The chain carries TRBV7-8 and TRBJ2-7; tentative D call: TRBD2 (6 bases). V was shortened by 0 bases and J by 7 bases, with 13 bases between the two germline ends. This CDR3 contains 14 residues. Germline V gene data show CDR1 as SGHVS and CDR2 as FQNEAQ. Here the CDR3 DNA reads TGTGCCAGCAGCTTAGCAGGGATCGGAGGGGAGCAGTACTTC. Translated, it gives CASSLAGIGGEQYF. The whole variable domain, filled in from reference TRBV7-8 and TRBJ2-7, reads GAGVSQSPRYKVAKRGQDVALRCDPISGHVSLFWYQQALGQGPEFLTYFQNEAQLDKSGLPSDRFFAERPEGSVSTLKIQRTQQEDSAVYLCASSLAGIGGEQYFGPGTRLTVT.

The table lists this clonotype with a few counts. The V and J genes are TRBV20-1 and TRBJ2-3; D gene unclear. The V and J ends lost 3 bases and 4 bases respectively, with 8 bases between them. This CDR3 region has 12 residues. Germline V gene data show CDR1 as DFQATT and CDR2 as SNEGSKA (reference sequence). CDR3 sequence reads: CSARYSADTQYF. The CDR3, as DNA: TGCAGTGCTAGGTACTCTGCAGATACGCAGTATTTT.